Here is one TCR beta chain with its context. The antigen remains undetermined. This sample was taken from a study of T-cell memory formation after mild COVID-19. Overall study results and limits: Several responding clones turned up in pre-infection memory, indicating that cross-reactive memory may have taken part. Of the contracting clones, CD4+ ones lay mainly in CM and EM, and CD8+ ones in EMRA. Day 15 to 85 contractors were CD4/CD8 balanced; later expanders leaned CD4+.

V was trimmed by 2 bases and J by 15 bases, leaving 11 bases between them. The CDR3 loop spans 11 amino acids. CDR1 and CDR2 from the germline V gene are SNHLY and FYNNEI. Sample barcodes and UMIs were carried by the TCR alpha and TCR beta cDNA libraries that 5'RACE generated with constant-segment primers. TCRdb processed the 5' RACE reads anew with MiXCR; each CDR3 protein has one entry. The table lists 300,000 to 400,000 distinct CDR3 sequences, over 25% of them singletons. The sequencing sample was made of PBMCs or a T cell subset sorted from them (not recorded which). This sequence originates from an adult woman who had mild COVID-19 (a few samples of this study predate the infection). Cell type and time point are not known. J is TRBJ2-1 and V is TRBV2; perhaps TRBD2 as D (5 bases). The CDR3 region is CASSELAGVFF. As DNA, the CDR3 is TGTGCCAGCAGTGAATTGGCGGGCGTGTTCTTC.